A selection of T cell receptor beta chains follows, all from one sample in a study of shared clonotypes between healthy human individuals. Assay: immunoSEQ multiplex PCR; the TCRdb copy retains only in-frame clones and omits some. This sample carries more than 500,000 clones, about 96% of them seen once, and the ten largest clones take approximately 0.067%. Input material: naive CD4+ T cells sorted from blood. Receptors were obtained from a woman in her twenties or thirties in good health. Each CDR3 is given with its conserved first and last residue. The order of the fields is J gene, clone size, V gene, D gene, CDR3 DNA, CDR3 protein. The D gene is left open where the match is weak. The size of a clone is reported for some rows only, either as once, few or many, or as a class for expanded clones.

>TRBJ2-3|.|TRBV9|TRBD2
TGTGCCAGCAGCGTAGCCCCCAGCGGGGTATCCACAGATACGCAGTATTTT
CASSVAPSGVSTDTQYF
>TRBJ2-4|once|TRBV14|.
TGTGCCAGCAGCCAAGATCGGAACATTCAGTACTTC
CASSQDRNIQYF
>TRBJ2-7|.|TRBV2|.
TGTGCCAGCAGTGAAGGCCCCTACGAGCAGTACTTC
CASSEGPYEQYF
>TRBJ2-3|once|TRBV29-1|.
TGCAGCCTCGCGTTTGCTCTCCAAGATACGCAGTATTTT
CSLAFALQDTQYF
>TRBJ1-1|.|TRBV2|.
TGTGCCGTCAACCCCAACCTGAACACTGAAGCTTTCTTT
CAVNPNLNTEAFF
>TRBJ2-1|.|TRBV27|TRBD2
TGTGCCAGCAGTGTGAAACCGGGACTAGCGCCCAATGAGCAGTTCTTC
CASSVKPGLAPNEQFF
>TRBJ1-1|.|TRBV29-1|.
TGCAGCGGAAAACTTAAACGGGACACTGAAGCTTTCTTT
CSGKLKRDTEAFF
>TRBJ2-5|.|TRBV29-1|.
TGCAGCGTTGCTTCGGCGTTCCAAGAGACCCAGTACTTC
CSVASAFQETQYF
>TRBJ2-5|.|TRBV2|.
TGTGCCAGCGGGGACATCCCCCAAGAGACCCAGTACTTC
CASGDIPQETQYF
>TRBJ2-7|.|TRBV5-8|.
TGTGCCAGCAGCTTGCCAGGTGCCCCCTACGAGCAGTACTTC
CASSLPGAPYEQYF
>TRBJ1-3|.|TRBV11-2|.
TGTGCCAGCACCCTGACCTCTGGAAACACCATATATTTT
CASTLTSGNTIYF
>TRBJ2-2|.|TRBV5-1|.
TGCGCCAGCAGCTCCGGGACTCCTGACACCGGGGAGCTGTTTTTT
CASSSGTPDTGELFF
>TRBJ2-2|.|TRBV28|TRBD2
TGTGCCAGCAGAGCTAGCGGGGAGACCGGGGAGCTGTTTTTT
CASRASGETGELFF
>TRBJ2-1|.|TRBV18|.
TGTGCCAGCTCACCTGGCCTCCGGTCCGATGAGCAGTTCTTC
CASSPGLRSDEQFF